This TCR beta chain was documented in a study of blood T cell repertoires in COVID-19 (dated by TCRdb to the early 2020s). Some background on the complete study: Collaborator samples came from the United States, Italy and Spain and covered acute and convalescent phases of COVID-19. The material from the prospective study consisted of cDNA or gDNA derived from T cells, B-cell-depleted T cells, or PBMCs. The repertoires were released in a freely available public database intended as a resource for research on the immune response to SARS-CoV-2. Deeply sampled blood TCRbeta repertoires from subjects exposed to, actively infected with, or recovered from COVID-19 were included in the dataset. A de-identified subject ID, COVID-19 status, age in years and sex were almost always included in the sample metadata. Where available, HLA class I and class II types were taken from metadata supplied by the sample provider and were not determined by assay-based typing. Samples were obtained from the ongoing ImmuneRACE study (first 160 participants) and from over a thousand subjects provided by 6 global collaborators. On the study overall, not on this receptor specifically: The amount of clinical and demographic metadata varied by source and participant and was provided uncurated.

Details on this clone: This clone's antigen is unknown. Per-nucleotide qualities are absent, and no much larger clonotype sits a single base away.

Germline trimming amounts to 10 bases on V and 1 base on J, with 6 as the count of junction bases outside the gene matches. From a lookup of the germline V gene, CDR1 and CDR2 are MDHEN and SYDVKM. Including the terminal cysteine and phenylalanine, the CDR3 comprises 13 residues. The entry retains the CDR3 DNA only, 39 bases that are in frame from base 1. Participants in the prospective study were enrolled through a virtual design, were aged about 18 to 100 years, and lived in approximately 25 United States geographic areas. To assign participants to cohorts, the prospective study relied on clinical history that participants themselves reported in a screening survey and a study questionnaire. Recovered participants in ImmuneRACE Cohort 3 were defined as having two consecutive negative NP/OP PCR tests, clearance from a healthcare professional, or resolution of symptoms. In the prospective study, mobile phlebotomists collected whole blood, serum and a nasopharyngeal or oropharyngeal swab from each participant. Prospective study participants could optionally give additional blood draws and questionnaires over an approximately two-month period. Prospective study blood samples were shipped either frozen or at room temperature before DNA extraction.

TCRbeta CDR3 regions were amplified from genomic DNA using the immunoSEQ Assay, a bias-controlled multiplex PCR. On the study's bioinformatics: Nucleated cell counts per sample were estimated from amplification of reference gene primers within the assay. Sequence reads were collapsed and filtered to measure the absolute abundance of every unique TCRbeta CDR3 rearrangement. For each sample, productive Simpson clonality was calculated as the square root of Simpson's diversity index across productive rearrangements. Held by TCRdb, this immuneACCESS table contains in-frame sequences only and omits some clones. Under half of the omission traces to an unresolved V gene where checked; the cause of the rest is unknown. The DNA was the basis for D and trimming; V, J and clone size are from that table. In this sample the table shows 250,000 or so clones, around 85% of which occur a single time. 1.5% to 2% of the sample is in the top ten clones.

This chain is built from TRBV28 and TRBJ1-1, with 7 bases aligning to TRBD1. This receptor was identified in a woman in her 50s who had recovered from COVID-19. Sequenced input: PBMCs or T cells enriched from blood (not recorded which). The bases are TGTGCCACCACCGGGACAGCGAACACTGAAGCTTTCTTT. It translates to CATTGTANTEAFF.